This T cell receptor (beta chain) was sequenced for a study of technical replicates of blood from several donors. The repertoire was sequenced with immunoSEQ multiplex PCR; TCRdb's copy has only in-frame clones and lacks some. Of about 100,000 clones in the sample, roughly 96% were seen once. The V gene lost 8 bases and the J gene lost 1 base, with 14 bases spanning the gap. The length of the CDR3 is 14 residues. CDR1 is MNHNS and CDR2 is SASEGT in the germline V gene. The genes are TRBV6-1 and TRBJ1-1, with D possibly matching TRBD1 (6 bases). The sequencing input was T cells isolated from PBMCs. This clonotype originated in a human donor in good health. The CDR3 DNA sequence: TGTGCCAGCGCAGGACAGTTAGGGAACACTGAAGCTTTCTTT. Residues: CASAGQLGNTEAFF.